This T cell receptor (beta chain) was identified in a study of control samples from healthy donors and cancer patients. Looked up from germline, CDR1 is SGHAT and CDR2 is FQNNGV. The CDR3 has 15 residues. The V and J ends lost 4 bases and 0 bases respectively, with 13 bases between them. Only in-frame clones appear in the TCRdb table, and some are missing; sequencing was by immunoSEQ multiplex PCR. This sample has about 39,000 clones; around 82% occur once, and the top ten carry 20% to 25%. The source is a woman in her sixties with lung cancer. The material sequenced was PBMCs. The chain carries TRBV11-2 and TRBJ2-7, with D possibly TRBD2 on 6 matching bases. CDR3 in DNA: TGTGCCAGCAGCTGGTCGGGCGGGATCTCCTACGAGCAGTACTTC. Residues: CASSWSGGISYEQYF.